A selection of T cell receptor beta chains follows, all from one sample in a study of T cell repertoires in cytomegalovirus infection. MiXCR, applied by TCRdb to the reads, yields one record per CDR3 protein. The repertoire includes around 440,000 distinct CDR3 sequences, around 10% of them detected once, and roughly 10% sits in the top ten. The sequenced material came from PBMCs. These receptors originate from a human donor in good health (CMV status not recorded). Some clones in this sample may be carry-over from other donors' samples. The CDR3 runs from the conserved cysteine through the conserved F or W. D genes are given only for firm matches. The listing skips clone size in some rows; elsewhere it reads once, few, many or a size class.

D	V	size	J	DNA	CDR3
-	TRBV7-8	many	TRBJ2-1	TGTGCCAGCAGCTTAGGAACCTCTCAGGCCTACAATGAGCAGTTCTTC	CASSLGTSQAYNEQFF
-	TRBV12-3/TRBV12-4	many	TRBJ2-6	TGTGCCAGCAGACAGGGTACCCTCTCTGGGGCCAACGTCCTGACTTTC	CASRQGTLSGANVLTF
TRBD2	TRBV7-9	few	TRBJ2-7	TGTGCCAGCAGCCGAATCCCTTCGGGACTAGCGGGGGAAGGATACTTC	CASSRIPSGLAGEGYF
-	TRBV9	few	TRBJ2-7	TGTGCCAGCAGCAGGACAGCGAGCTCCTACGAGCAGTACTTC	CASSRTASSYEQYF
-	TRBV19	many	TRBJ2-2	TGTGCCAGTAGTACGGGAAGTTACACCGGGGAGCTGTTTTTT	CASSTGSYTGELFF
-	TRBV9	many	TRBJ2-5	TGTGCCAGCAGCCCGGGCCCCACGGAGACCCAGTACTTC	CASSPGPTETQYF
TRBD2	TRBV5-1	many	TRBJ2-3	TGCGCCAGCAGCGAGACAGCGGGGGGGCCAGTAGATACGCAGTATTTT	CASSETAGGPVDTQYF
TRBD2	TRBV7-2	many	TRBJ2-3	TGTGCCAGCAGCTCCGGGCTAGCGGGAGTTGCAGATACGCAGTATTTT	CASSSGLAGVADTQYF
-	TRBV19	many	TRBJ2-7	TGTGCCAGTACATCTAACAAGGGTTACGAGCAGTACTTC	CASTSNKGYEQYF
TRBD2	TRBV7-9	many	TRBJ2-7	TGTGCCAGCAGCCCTACTAGCGGGAGAAGCTACGAGCAGTACTTC	CASSPTSGRSYEQYF
-	TRBV15	many	TRBJ2-5	TGTGCCACCAACAGAGATTTGGGCACGGAGACCCAGTACTTC	CATNRDLGTETQYF
TRBD1	TRBV27	-	TRBJ2-7	TGTGCCAGCAGTAGGGACAGGGGCCGCGGGCAGTACTTC	CASSRDRGRGQYF
TRBD1	TRBV12-3/TRBV12-4	many	TRBJ1-5	TGTGCCAGCAATGAACAGGGGCAGCCCCAGCATTTT	CASNEQGQPQHF
-	TRBV15	few	TRBJ1-1	TGTGCCACCAGCAGGGGACGCGGCACTGAAGCTTTCTTT	CATSRGRGTEAFF
-	TRBV30	-	TRBJ2-7	TGTGCCTGCGATGTCACCGCCTACGAGCAGTACTTC	CACDVTAYEQYF
-	TRBV2	many	TRBJ2-5	TGTGCCAGCAGTGAAAGGGGGACCCAGTACTTC	CASSERGTQYF
-	TRBV5-4	many	TRBJ2-7	TGTGCCAGCAGTCTGGGCCCCGACCGCAACTCGGACGAGCAGTACTTC	CASSLGPDRNSDEQYF
-	TRBV29-1	few	TRBJ2-3	TGCAGCGTAGCAGGGGAATACACAGATACGCAGTATTTT	CSVAGEYTDTQYF
TRBD1	TRBV27	few	TRBJ2-7	TGTGCCAGCAGTCGGGACAGGGACTTCTACGAGCAGTACTTC	CASSRDRDFYEQYF
-	TRBV9	few	TRBJ1-6	TGTGCCAGCAGCGTAGGGGGCGGCCTCAATTCACCCCTCCACTTT	CASSVGGGLNSPLHF
-	TRBV18	many	TRBJ1-6	TGTGCCAGCTCACCAATCTTCGGGAGCTCCTATAATTCACCCCTCCACTTT	CASSPIFGSSYNSPLHF
-	TRBV20-1	many	TRBJ2-1	TGCAGTGCTAGAGAACTAGGTGGATCCTCCTACAATGAGCAGTTCTTC	CSARELGGSSYNEQFF
-	TRBV7-9	many	TRBJ1-3	TGTGCCAGCAGCTTAAGACGCTTCAATGAAGCTGGAAACACCATATATTTT	CASSLRRFNEAGNTIYF
-	TRBV19	many	TRBJ1-1	TGTGCCAGTAGCAGCGACAGTGAAGCTTTCTTT	CASSSDSEAFF
TRBD2	TRBV29-1	many	TRBJ2-1	TGCAGCGTTGAGGCTAGCGGTTCCTACAATGAGCAGTTCTTC	CSVEASGSYNEQFF
TRBD2	TRBV7-2	many	TRBJ2-3	TGTGCCAGCAGCTTCAGGAAGGCGGGAGAAGGCACAGATACGCAGTATTTT	CASSFRKAGEGTDTQYF
TRBD2	TRBV5-5	many	TRBJ2-1	TGTGCCAGCATGCGGACTAGCGGGAGCAATGAGCAGTTCTTC	CASMRTSGSNEQFF
-	TRBV20-1	many	TRBJ1-4	TGCAGTGCCAAGCGGGGGCTCACTAATGAAAAACTGTTTTTT	CSAKRGLTNEKLFF
TRBD1	TRBV7-2	many	TRBJ1-1	TGTGCCAGCATCCCGGGACAGGGTTTCACTGAAGCTTTCTTT	CASIPGQGFTEAFF
TRBD1	TRBV29-1	-	TRBJ2-5	TGCAGCGTTCGACAGGGGGCCGGGGAGACCCAGTACTTC	CSVRQGAGETQYF
TRBD1	TRBV5-6	many	TRBJ2-5	TGTGCCAGCAGCTTGGGCGGACAGGGTCTAGAGACCCAGTACTTC	CASSLGGQGLETQYF
TRBD2	TRBV30	many	TRBJ2-1	TGTGCCTGGAGCTTACTAGCGGGAGTAAATAAGGAGTTCTTC	CAWSLLAGVNKEFF
-	TRBV20-1	few	TRBJ2-3	TGCAGTGCTAGAAGTAGCAAGGGGGTAGATACGCAGTATTTT	CSARSSKGVDTQYF
-	TRBV28	many	TRBJ2-7	TGTGCCAGCAGTTTACCCTCGACAGGTGCAGGGCAGTACTTC	CASSLPSTGAGQYF
-	TRBV2	many	TRBJ2-1	TGTGCCAGCGACAGGGACGGGGGAGGCAATGAGCAGTTCTTC	CASDRDGGGNEQFF
-	TRBV7-2	many	TRBJ2-3	TGTGCCAGCAGCCCAGGGTACAACACAGATACGCAGTATTTT	CASSPGYNTDTQYF
-	TRBV13	-	TRBJ2-7	TGTGCCAGCAGCTTAGTTTTGGGGGAGAGCTCCTACGAGCAGTACTTC	CASSLVLGESSYEQYF